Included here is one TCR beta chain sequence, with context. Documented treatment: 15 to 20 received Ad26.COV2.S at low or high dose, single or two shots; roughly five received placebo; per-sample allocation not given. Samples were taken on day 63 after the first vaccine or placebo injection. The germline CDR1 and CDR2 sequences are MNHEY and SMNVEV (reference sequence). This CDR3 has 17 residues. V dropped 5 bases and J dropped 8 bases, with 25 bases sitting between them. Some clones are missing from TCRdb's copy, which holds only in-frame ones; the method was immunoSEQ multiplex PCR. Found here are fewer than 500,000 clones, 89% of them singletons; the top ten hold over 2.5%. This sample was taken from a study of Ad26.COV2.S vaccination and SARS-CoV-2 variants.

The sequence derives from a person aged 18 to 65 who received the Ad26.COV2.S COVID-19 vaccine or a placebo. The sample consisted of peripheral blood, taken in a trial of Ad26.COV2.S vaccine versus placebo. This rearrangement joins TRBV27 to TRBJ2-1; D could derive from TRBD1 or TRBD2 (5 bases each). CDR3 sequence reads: CASSLLTGTSETDEQFF. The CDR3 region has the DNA TGTGCCAGCAGTCTATTAACCGGGACGTCGGAGACCGATGAGCAGTTCTTC.